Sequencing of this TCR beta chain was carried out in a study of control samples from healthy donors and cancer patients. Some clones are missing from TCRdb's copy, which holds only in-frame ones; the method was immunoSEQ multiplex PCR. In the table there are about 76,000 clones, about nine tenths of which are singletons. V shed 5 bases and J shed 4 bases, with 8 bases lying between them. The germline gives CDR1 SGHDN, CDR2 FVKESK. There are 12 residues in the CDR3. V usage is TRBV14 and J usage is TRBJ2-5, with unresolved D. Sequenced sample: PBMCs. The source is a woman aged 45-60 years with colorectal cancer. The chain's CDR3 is CASSSVSETQYF. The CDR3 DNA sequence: TGTGCCAGCAGCTCGGTTTCAGAGACCCAGTACTTC.